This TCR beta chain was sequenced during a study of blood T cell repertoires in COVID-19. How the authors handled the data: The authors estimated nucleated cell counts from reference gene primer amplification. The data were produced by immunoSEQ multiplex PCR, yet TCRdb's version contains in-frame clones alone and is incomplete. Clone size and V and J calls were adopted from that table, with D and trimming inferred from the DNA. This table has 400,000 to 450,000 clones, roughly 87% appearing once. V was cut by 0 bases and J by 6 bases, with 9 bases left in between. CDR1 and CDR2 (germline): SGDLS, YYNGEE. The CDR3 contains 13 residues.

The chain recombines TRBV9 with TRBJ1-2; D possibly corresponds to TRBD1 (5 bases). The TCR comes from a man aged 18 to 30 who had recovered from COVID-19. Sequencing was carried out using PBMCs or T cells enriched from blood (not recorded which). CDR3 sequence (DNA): TGTGCCAGCAGCGTAGCGGGGGGTGATGGCTACACCTTC. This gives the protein CASSVAGGDGYTF.